One and the same sample provided the 32 T cell receptor beta chains below, sequenced in a study of regulatory T cells in long-lasting Graves disease (dated by TCRdb to about 2021). Read against the paper, the sample's time point label means: newly diagnosed GD, antithyroid drugs for less than 3 months. For both TCR sequencing and RNA sequencing, RNA was extracted from PBMCs in TRIzol. Library method: multiplex PCR. Reads for this sample came from an Illumina HiSeq 4000. iRepertoire HTBI primers and Arm-PCR amplification of CDR3 regions were used to construct TCR beta libraries. The public reads were reanalyzed by TCRdb: fastp trimming at Q25, MiXCR alignment, in-frame beta chains only. Records with the same CDR3 protein are collapsed into one entry carrying the most frequent genes and DNA. The sample profile shows 400,000 to 500,000 distinct CDR3 sequences; 14% of them were found once. The ten top clones hold more than 15% of the sample.

This sample was shared with a second study, whose subject was T cells in Graves' hyperthyroidism and ophthalmopathy.

Here the sequenced sample was peripheral blood mononuclear cells (PBMCs), taken at new diagnosis, from a patient treated with antithyroid drugs. The source is a woman aged 45-65 years with Graves disease. Donor details come from another sample of the same person, matched by shared clones.

The chain employs TRBV18 and TRBJ2-7, with 13 positions matching TRBD2. The CDR3 sequence is 16 residues long. Germline values: CDR1 KGHSH, CDR2 LQKENI. V shed 2 bases, J shed 2 bases, and the junction held 3 bases outside the gene matches. CDR3 DNA: TGTGCCAGCTCACCAGGGGGACTAGCGGGGACCTACGAGCAGTACTTC. Translated: CASSPGGLAGTYEQYF.

At least ten counts were recorded for this clonotype. The chain links TRBV30 to TRBJ1-1; D not certain. Per the germline V gene, CDR1 is GTSNPN and CDR2 is SVGIG (reference sequence). V was pared by 0 bases and J by 11 bases, with 10 bases between. The CDR3 contains 11 residues. This chain's CDR3 is CAWSVQKAAFF. The CDR3 coding sequence is TGTGCCTGGAGTGTACAGAAAGCGGCTTTCTTT.

A few counts support this clonotype. V gene TRBV5-5 combines with J gene TRBJ2-3; 8 bases fit TRBD1. Per germline, CDR1 SGHKS and CDR2 YYEKEE (reference sequence). The CDR3 is made up of 15 amino acids. V trimming: 2 bases; J trimming: 6 bases; junction bases outside the gene matches: 8. CDR3 DNA sequence: TGTGCCAGCAGCTTCCGAGGTCAGGGGGCTGATACGCAGTATTTT. Translated, it gives CASSFRGQGADTQYF.

This chain joins TRBV20-1 and TRBJ2-2; 8 nucleotides agree with TRBD2. The junction had 3 bases not matched to a gene; V was cut back by 0 bases and J by 3 bases. The CDR3 contains 15 residues. Per germline, CDR1 DFQATT and CDR2 SNEGSKA (reference sequence). This CDR3 reads CSARDPSGYTGELFF. CDR3 DNA: TGCAGTGCTAGAGATCCTAGCGGGTACACCGGGGAGCTGTTTTTT.

Remarks on this clonotype: Being one base from a much bigger clone, this may be a read error. It is unclear where the CDR3 begins or ends on the DNA, so no DNA is shown, and the CDR3 is as TCRdb lists it. The chain employs TRBV29-1 and TRBJ2-7. Germline V gene data show CDR1 as SQVTM and CDR2 as ANQGSEA. 12 amino acids form the CDR3, both terminal residues included. CDR3 loop: CSVGDGSYERYF.

At least ten counts were recorded for this clonotype. This chain links TRBV27 with TRBJ1-1, with 9 bases fitting TRBD1. The V segment lost 5 bases and the J segment 3 bases; nucleotides outside the gene matches: 4. Looked up from germline, CDR1 is MNHEY and CDR2 is SMNVEV (reference sequence). CDR3 length equals 14 residues. CDR3 protein: CASSDRGIHTEAFF. The DNA for the CDR3 is TGTGCCAGCAGTGACAGGGGGATTCACACTGAAGCTTTCTTT.

This clonotype was recorded many times. J is TRBJ1-2 and V is TRBV28, with TRBD1 matching over 7 bases. V lost 6 bases, J lost 7 bases, and 8 bases stayed unmatched. The CDR3 runs to 13 residues. Germline CDR1 is MDHEN and CDR2 is SYDVKM. In DNA, the CDR3 is TGTGCCAGCAGGGACCACAGGGGTTTTGGCTACACCTTC. This gives the protein CASRDHRGFGYTF.

The chain employs TRBV24-1 and TRBJ2-2, with D perhaps TRBD1 (6 bases). This CDR3 has 13 residues. Germline V CDR1 and CDR2: KGHDR, SFDVKD. Trimming removed 6 bases at V and 5 bases at J, with 9 bases between. The CDR3 protein is CATSFQGTGELFF. CDR3 bases: TGTGCCACCAGTTTTCAGGGGACCGGGGAGCTGTTTTTT.

This sequence joins TRBV10-3 and TRBJ2-3; TRBD2 matches at 9 bases. CDR1 and CDR2 from the germline V gene are ENHRY and SYGVKD. This CDR3 region has 16 residues. V lost 1 base, J lost 4 bases, and 6 bases stayed unmatched. The CDR3 DNA follows: TGTGCCATCAGTGAGTGGCCTAGCGGGACGGCAGATACGCAGTATTTT. This translates into CAISEWPSGTADTQYF.

This clonotype was detected ten times or more. The V and J genes are TRBV28 and TRBJ2-1; D unresolved. Germline-derived CDR1 and CDR2 are MDHEN and SYDVKM. This CDR3 has 9 amino acids. The CDR3 here is CHRNNEQFF. The CDR3 DNA sequence: TGTCATCGCAACAATGAGCAGTTCTTC.

This clonotype was observed a handful of times. This chain connects TRBV4-2 to TRBJ2-5; the D is unclear. Germline V CDR1 and CDR2: LGHNA, YNFKEQ. This CDR3 region has 16 residues. With 2 bases removed from V and 3 bases from J, the gap between germline ends came to 16 bases. The CDR3 here is CASSQTIHSDKETQYF. As DNA, the CDR3 is TGTGCCAGCAGCCAAACAATTCACAGCGACAAAGAGACCCAGTACTTC.

This clonotype was recorded many times. The rearrangement uses TRBV28 and TRBJ1-5; the D gene is possibly TRBD1 (6 bases). Trimming took off 7 bases at V and 3 bases at J, with 13 bases between the two ends. The CDR3 has 14 residues. Looked up from germline, CDR1 is MDHEN and CDR2 is SYDVKM. The CDR3 coding sequence is TGTGCCAGCATTTATCCAGGGGTCAATCAGCCCCAGCATTTT. This codes for CASIYPGVNQPQHF.

This clonotype came up many times. J is TRBJ2-3 and V is TRBV5-1; 10 bases are shared with TRBD1. Germline V gene lookup returns CDR1 SGHRS and CDR2 YFSETQ. The junction had 6 bases not matched to a gene; V was cut back by 3 bases and J by 2 bases. The CDR3 consists of 16 residues. For the CDR3, the DNA is TGCGCCAGCAGCTCGGGGGACAGGGGTTACACAGATACGCAGTATTTT. Protein: CASSSGDRGYTDTQYF.

Concerning this clonotype itself: A much bigger clone sits one base away, suggesting this may be a read error. V usage is TRBV5-1 and J usage is TRBJ2-3, with 7 bases matching TRBD2. There are 16 residues in the CDR3. Germline CDR1 SGHRS, CDR2 YFSETQ. DNA of the CDR3: TGCGCCAGCAGCTCTAGCGAGACTAGCAGCAGAGATACGCAGTATTTT. Translated, it gives CASSSSETSSRDTQYF.

This clonotype was recorded many times. The chain links TRBV29-1 to TRBJ2-1; 13 bases agree with TRBD2. CDR3 size: 14 residues. Germline-derived CDR1 and CDR2 are SQVTM and ANQGSEA. V was pared by 5 bases and J by 10 bases, with 8 bases of the junction left unmatched. CDR3 loop: CSVKTSGGALEQFF. CDR3 bases: TGCAGCGTTAAAACTAGCGGGGGGGCGTTGGAGCAGTTCTTC.

Only a few counts were recorded for this clonotype. This chain uses TRBV5-4 with TRBJ1-4, with TRBD1 as a possible D gene (5 bases). There are 12 residues in the CDR3. Per the germline V gene, CDR1 is SGHNT and CDR2 is YYREEE (reference sequence). V was shortened by 9 bases and J by 3 bases, with 9 bases between the two germline ends. CDR3 loop: CAMQGANEKLFF. The CDR3 nucleotides are TGTGCCATGCAGGGAGCTAATGAAAAACTGTTTTTT.

This clonotype was detected many times. One end of the junction varies from germline; a read error may be responsible. The chain employs TRBV5-1 and TRBJ2-3; D unclear. The germline CDR1 and CDR2 sequences are SGHRS and YFSETQ. This CDR3 comprises 13 residues. CDR3 residues: CASSLGGSNTEYF. The CDR3 DNA follows: TGCGCCAGCAGCTTGGGTGGATCTAATACGGAGTATTTT.

This clonotype was seen ten or more times. The gene calls are TRBV20-1 and TRBJ2-1; D gene uncertain. Germline CDR1 and CDR2: DFQATT and SNEGSKA (reference sequence). The length of the CDR3 is 12 residues. Trimming pared 3 bases from V and 11 bases from J, leaving 14 bases between. DNA for the CDR3: TGCAGTGCTAGCCCCGTCCGGAGACAGCAGTTCTTC. This codes for CSASPVRRQQFF.

This clonotype was found many times. This chain links TRBV19 with TRBJ1-4; no clear D. V lost 5 bases to trimming and J lost 10 bases, with 23 bases between them. CDR1 is LNHDA, CDR2 SQIVND, per germline (reference sequence). The CDR3 contains 16 residues. CDR3 DNA: TGTGCCAGTAGTCCGATCCGGCAGGCGTTTGGAGGAAAACTGTTTTTT. Translation gives CASSPIRQAFGGKLFF.

This clonotype was counted a few times. This CDR3 reads CASSRGTGTNQPQHF. CDR3 bases: TGTGCCAGCAGCCGAGGCACAGGGACAAATCAGCCCCAGCATTTT. The V and J genes are TRBV4-2 and TRBJ1-5, with a weak D call TRBD1 (6 bases). This CDR3 spans 15 amino acids. With 4 bases removed from V and 4 bases from J, the gap between germline ends came to 14 bases. Germline V CDR1 and CDR2: LGHNA, YNFKEQ.

This clonotype came up many times. The chain couples TRBV12-3 or TRBV12-4 to TRBJ2-7; 11 bases line up with TRBD2. The CDR3 extends over 14 amino acids. Trimming removed 4 bases from V and 6 bases from J; junction bases left unmatched: 5. The CDR3 DNA follows: TGTGCCAGCAGTTCAACTAGCGGGAGTGTCGAGCAGTACTTC. Its protein product is CASSSTSGSVEQYF.

The rearrangement links TRBV5-1 to TRBJ2-2; the D gene is possibly TRBD2 (6 bases). The length of the CDR3 is 17 residues. CDR1 SGHRS and CDR2 YFSETQ come from the germline V gene. V dropped 0 bases and J dropped 0 bases, with 12 bases sitting between them. CDR3 coding DNA: TGCGCCAGCAGCTTGGCGAGGACTAAAGCGAACACCGGGGAGCTGTTTTTT. This encodes CASSLARTKANTGELFF.

Many counts were recorded for this clonotype. The V and J genes are TRBV11-2 and TRBJ2-1; 7 nucleotides match TRBD1. V was clipped by 2 bases and J by 2 bases; unmatched bases: 6. The CDR3 loop spans 16 amino acids. Germline-derived CDR1 and CDR2 are SGHAT and FQNNGV. In nucleotides, the CDR3 is TGTGCCAGCAGCTTATTCGGGACAGAGACCTACAATGAGCAGTTCTTC. Its protein is CASSLFGTETYNEQFF. Full variable domain (missing parts from reference TRBV11-2 and TRBJ2-1): EAGVAQSPRYKIIEKRQSVAFWCNPISGHATLYWYQQILGQGPKLLIQFQNNGVVDDSQLPKDRFSAERLKGVDSTLKIQPAKLEDSAVYLCASSLFGTETYNEQFFGPGTRLTVL.

This clonotype was seen many times. V and J are TRBV2 and TRBJ2-7, with D perhaps TRBD2 (6 bases). Germline V gene lookup returns CDR1 SNHLY and CDR2 FYNNEI. Deletions cut 0 bases from V and 1 base from J, with 10 bases between. The CDR3 length is 15 residues. CDR3 sequence: CASSEALRGSYEQYF. CDR3 in DNA: TGTGCCAGCAGTGAAGCGTTGCGGGGATCCTACGAGCAGTACTTC. Based on the CDR3 plus reference TRBV2 and TRBJ2-7, the full variable domain is EPEVTQTPSHQVTQMGQEVILRCVPISNHLYFYWYRQILGQKVEFLVSFYNNEISEKSEIFDDQFSVERPDGSNFTLKIRSTKLEDSAMYFCASSEALRGSYEQYFGPGTRLTVT.

This clonotype was seen only a few times. The chain employs TRBV28 and TRBJ2-4; D remains ambiguous. V was cut by 5 bases and J by 3 bases, with 23 bases left in between. This CDR3 comprises 18 residues. Germline loops: CDR1 MDHEN, CDR2 SYDVKM. The CDR3 is CASSPRRWILQDKNIQYF. The CDR3 coding sequence is TGTGCCAGCAGTCCCCGAAGATGGATCTTACAAGACAAAAACATTCAGTACTTC.

On this clonotype: Given the absence of the conserved phenylalanine or tryptophan at the CDR3 end, a read error is likely. Because the CDR3's place on the DNA is in doubt, the DNA is left out and the CDR3 is given as listed by TCRdb. The rearrangement links TRBV28 to TRBJ2-7; the tabulated D call, TRBD1, remains unverified against the DNA. The CDR3 contains 10 residues when both ends are counted. The germline gives CDR1 MDHEN, CDR2 SYDVKM. CDR3 sequence reads: CASSLPGPGQ.

This clonotype was recorded many times. V and J are TRBV2 and TRBJ2-1, with D possibly matching TRBD1 (5 bases). V lost 7 bases to trimming and J lost 4 bases, with 14 bases between them. Looked up from germline, CDR1 is SNHLY and CDR2 is FYNNEI. The CDR3 loop spans 14 amino acids. The CDR3 DNA is TGTGCCAGCACCCAGGGATTTTTGTACAATGAGCAGTTCTTC. Amino acids: CASTQGFLYNEQFF.

The V and J genes are TRBV19 and TRBJ1-1; D call uncertain. This CDR3 is built from 15 residues. Germline V lookup: CDR1 LNHDA, CDR2 SQIVND (reference sequence). Trimming cost V 11 bases and J 2 bases, with 21 bases left between them. The DNA of the CDR3 is TGTGCCTCCGCCCCAACAGCGGTGGCAAACACTGAAGCTTTCTTT. Amino acids: CASAPTAVANTEAFF.

There are many counts of this clonotype. The chain is built from TRBV5-1 and TRBJ2-2, with 8 bases that match TRBD2. V lost 2 bases to trimming and J lost 3 bases; unmatched junction nucleotides: 6. The CDR3 contains 16 residues. The V gene's germline CDR1 is SGHRS and CDR2 YFSETQ. The DNA of the CDR3 is TGCGCCAGCAGCTTTCTAGCGGGCAGCGACACCGGGGAGCTGTTTTTT. This codes for CASSFLAGSDTGELFF.

This clonotype was observed a handful of times. Without the conserved terminal phenylalanine or tryptophan, this CDR3 likely stems from a read error. The gene calls are TRBV6-6 and TRBJ1-1, with D unclear. The V and J ends lost 0 bases and 0 bases respectively, with 11 bases between them. CDR3 size: 16 residues. Germline assignment: CDR1 MNHNY and CDR2 SVGAGI (reference sequence). DNA of the CDR3: TGTGCCAGCAGTTACTCGGCCTACGGAATGAACACTGAAGCTTTCCTT. Its translation: CASSYSAYGMNTEAFL.

This clonotype was counted ten times or more. V gene TRBV2 combines with J gene TRBJ2-7; 12 bases line up with TRBD2. CDR3 length equals 14 residues. Per germline, CDR1 SNHLY and CDR2 FYNNEI. The V segment lost 4 bases and the J segment 2 bases; nucleotides outside the gene matches: 0. DNA for the CDR3: TGTGCCAGCAGTGGGACTAGCGGGGCCTACGAGCAGTACTTC. Translating gives CASSGTSGAYEQYF.

This chain joins TRBV2 and TRBJ2-1, with D unclear. The length of the CDR3 is 12 residues. CDR1 is SNHLY and CDR2 is FYNNEI in the germline V gene. Trimming cost V 8 bases and J 2 bases, with 7 bases left between them. In nucleotides, the CDR3 is TGTGCCAGCGGAGATCCCTACAATGAGCAGTTCTTC. It translates to CASGDPYNEQFF.